One and the same sample provided the 30 T cell receptor beta chains below, sequenced in a study of shared clonotypes between healthy human individuals. Profiled with immunoSEQ multiplex PCR; TCRdb holds only in-frame clones, not every one. The sample consists of some 740,000 clones, 80% to 95% of them appearing once. Naive CD8 populations comprised CD45RO-negative cells positively selected for CCR7, excluding terminally differentiated effector memory CD45RA+ cells. The sample consisted of naive CD8+ T cells sorted from blood. The receptor source for this set is a man in his thirties or forties in good health.

This clone was observed a single time. The chain joins TRBV4-3 to TRBJ1-5; possible D gene TRBD1, 6 bases. CDR3 length: 14 residues. V lost 1 base and J 6 bases, leaving 10 bases between the germline ends. Germline V lookup: CDR1 LGHNA, CDR2 YSLEER. CDR3 nucleotides: TGCGCCAGCAGCCAAGTCACAGGGAGTCAGCCCCAGCATTTT. Translated, it gives CASSQVTGSQPQHF.

The chain carries TRBV27 and TRBJ2-7; 11 positions agree with TRBD2. The CDR3 totals 17 residues. Trimming took 2 bases from V and 3 from J; bases not matched to a gene: 9. The germline CDR1 and CDR2 sequences are MNHEY and SMNVEV (reference sequence). The CDR3 sequence is CASSLVNRLAGGYEQYF. The CDR3, as DNA: TGTGCCAGCAGTTTAGTGAATCGCCTAGCGGGAGGCTACGAGCAGTACTTC.

The chain carries TRBV27 and TRBJ1-5; D ambiguous. V was shortened by 0 bases and J by 6 bases, with 9 bases between the two germline ends. The CDR3 is 14 amino acids. Looked up from germline, CDR1 is MNHEY and CDR2 is SMNVEV (reference sequence). The CDR3 sequence is CASSLSGGFQPQHF. The CDR3 DNA follows: TGTGCCAGCAGTTTATCGGGAGGTTTTCAGCCCCAGCATTTT.

This clone was seen only once. The rearrangement uses TRBV18 and TRBJ2-1; no clear D gene. V was shortened by 2 bases and J by 5 bases, with 16 bases between the two germline ends. The CDR3 covers 16 residues. Looked up from germline, CDR1 is KGHSH and CDR2 is LQKENI. CDR3 in DNA: TGTGCCAGCTCACCAAGCCCCTCCAGCATGGACAATGAGCAGTTCTTC. Amino acids: CASSPSPSSMDNEQFF. Looking up the rest from reference TRBV18 and TRBJ2-1 gives the full variable domain: NAGVMQNPRHLVRRRGQEARLRCSPMKGHSHVYWYRQLPEEGLKFMVYLQKENIIDESGMPKERFSAEFPKEGPSILRIQQVVRGDSAAYFCASSPSPSSMDNEQFFGPGTRLTVL.

The V call is TRBV7-6, the J call TRBJ2-1, with D uncertain. The length of the CDR3 is 15 residues. The V end lost 0 bases, the J end lost 6 bases, and 12 bases lay between the germline ends. Looked up from germline, CDR1 is SGHVS and CDR2 is FNYEAQ. CDR3 nucleotide sequence: TGTGCCAGCAGCTTAGCGCTTGGCTGGGTCAATGAGCAGTTCTTC. Translated: CASSLALGWVNEQFF.

This chain links TRBV13 with TRBJ2-7; 8 nucleotides agree with TRBD1. With V trimmed by 3 bases and J by 4 bases, 8 bases remained unmatched. The CDR3 runs 15 residues. Per germline, CDR1 PRHDT and CDR2 FYEKMQ (reference sequence). The CDR3 spells CASSFPTGGYYEQYF. The CDR3, as DNA: TGTGCCAGCAGCTTCCCAACAGGGGGTTATTACGAGCAGTACTTC.

The chain couples TRBV13 to TRBJ1-1; D is unclear. Trimming removed 5 bases from V and 5 bases from J, with 15 bases in between. This CDR3 has 14 residues. Germline CDR1 and CDR2: PRHDT and FYEKMQ (reference sequence). In nucleotides, the CDR3 is TGTGCCAGCAGCATCCTCCCACGCGGTACTGAAGCTTTCTTT. This gives the protein CASSILPRGTEAFF.

The V gene is TRBV4-1, the J gene TRBJ2-1; a possible D gene is TRBD2 (5 bases). Between the trimmed V and J ends, which lost 3 bases and 5 bases, there was a span of 14 bases. Per germline, CDR1 MGHRA and CDR2 YSYEKL. The CDR3 has 15 amino acids. The CDR3 protein is CASSHRTGSNNEQFF. CDR3 nucleotide sequence: TGCGCCAGCAGCCATCGAACGGGGTCAAACAATGAGCAGTTCTTC.

The chain has TRBV7-2 and TRBJ2-3; 7 nucleotides align to TRBD2. The CDR3 runs to 18 residues. CDR1 is SGHTA and CDR2 is FQGNSA in the germline V gene. V shed 4 bases and J 4 bases; nucleotides not matched to a gene: 17. This CDR3 reads CASSSPPPPGRDPDTQYF. As DNA, the CDR3 is TGTGCCAGCAGCTCCCCCCCACCCCCGGGGAGGGATCCAGATACGCAGTATTTT. Drawing the rest from reference TRBV7-2 and TRBJ2-3, the complete variable domain is GAGVSQSPSNKVTEKGKDVELRCDPISGHTALYWYRQSLGQGLEFLIYFQGNSAPDKSGLPSDRFSAERTGGSVSTLTIQRTQQEDSAVYLCASSSPPPPGRDPDTQYFGPGTRLTVL.

J is TRBJ2-7 and V is TRBV2; D not resolved. The CDR3 totals 14 residues. Germline V lookup: CDR1 SNHLY, CDR2 FYNNEI. V shed 6 bases and J shed 4 bases, with 16 bases lying between them. The CDR3 nucleotides read TGTGCCAGCAGCCTGCCGATACGGCAATACGAGCAGTACTTC. This encodes CASSLPIRQYEQYF.

The table lists this clone with a count of one. V and J are TRBV6-4 and TRBJ1-1, with TRBD1 matching over 8 bases. V was pared by 6 bases and J by 4 bases, with 19 bases of the junction left unmatched. The length of the CDR3 is 18 residues. Germline CDR1 MRHNA, CDR2 SNTAGT. DNA of the CDR3: TGTGCCAGCAGGACGGGACAGGCGGAGTTTAAGTGGCCCACTGAAGCTTTCTTT. The encoded protein is CASRTGQAEFKWPTEAFF.

This chain joins TRBV28 and TRBJ2-5; 9 nucleotides align to TRBD1. Germline trimming cut 11 bases from V and 5 bases from J; bases unmatched to any gene: 9. Germline V gene sequence: CDR1 MDHEN, CDR2 SYDVKM. The CDR3 is made up of 13 amino acids. The CDR3 protein is CACTGGEWETQYF. Written as DNA, the CDR3 is TGTGCCTGTACAGGGGGCGAGTGGGAGACCCAGTACTTC.

This clone has just one count. The chain joins TRBV7-9 to TRBJ1-4; D gene ambiguous. V was trimmed by 3 bases and J by 4 bases, leaving 12 bases between them. From germline, CDR1 is SEHNR and CDR2 FQNEAQ (reference sequence). This CDR3 spans 15 amino acids. The CDR3: CASSFPDGDNEKLFF. The CDR3 DNA follows: TGTGCCAGCAGCTTTCCGGACGGAGATAATGAAAAACTGTTTTTT. Full variable domain (missing parts from reference TRBV7-9 and TRBJ1-4): DTGVSQNPRHKITKRGQNVTFRCDPISEHNRLYWYRQTLGQGPEFLTYFQNEAQLEKSRLLSDRFSAERPKGSFSTLEIQRTEQGDSAMYLCASSFPDGDNEKLFFGSGTQLSVL.

The V and J genes are TRBV28 and TRBJ2-3, with TRBD2 matching 15 bases. The CDR3 extends over 18 amino acids. J lost 0 bases, V lost 5 bases, and 6 bases had no gene match. Germline V gene lookup returns CDR1 MDHEN and CDR2 SYDVKM. CDR3 in amino acids: CASSEGLAGGTSTDTQYF. DNA of the CDR3: TGTGCCAGCAGTGAGGGACTAGCGGGAGGTACTAGCACAGATACGCAGTATTTT.

The J gene is TRBJ2-3, the V gene TRBV19, with TRBD2 identical over 7 bases. Germline CDR1 LNHDA, CDR2 SQIVND (reference sequence). The CDR3 loop spans 14 amino acids. V dropped 4 bases and J dropped 5; count of bases not matched to a gene: 6. The DNA for the CDR3 is TGTGCCAGTAGTAGGGCGGGAGAGGGAGATACGCAGTATTTT. This translates into CASSRAGEGDTQYF. The full variable domain, its missing parts supplied by reference TRBV19 and TRBJ2-3, is DGGITQSPKYLFRKEGQNVTLSCEQNLNHDAMYWYRQDPGQGLRLIYYSQIVNDFQKGDIAEGYSVSREKKESFPLTVTSAQKNPTAFYLCASSRAGEGDTQYFGPGTRLTVL.

Details on this clone: Other DNA sequences in this sample translate to the same CDR3. The chain's CDR3 is CASSSGTDTQYF. The CDR3 bases are TGTGCCAGCAGCTCGGGGACAGATACGCAGTATTTT. The V gene is TRBV5-6, the J gene TRBJ2-3; D is perhaps TRBD2 (5 bases). This CDR3 spans 12 amino acids. CDR1 is SGHDT, CDR2 YYEEEE, per germline. The V gene lost 3 bases and the J gene lost 3 bases, with 5 bases spanning the gap. The entire variable domain, with the rest obtained from reference TRBV5-6 and TRBJ2-3, is as follows: DAGVTQSPTHLIKTRGQQVTLRCSPKSGHDTVSWYQQALGQGPQFIFQYYEEEERQRGNFPDRFSGHQFPNYSSELNVNALLLGDSALYLCASSSGTDTQYFGPGTRLTVL.

The chain recombines TRBV9 with TRBJ1-1; maybe TRBD1 (5 bases). Deletions cut 4 bases from V and 4 bases from J, with 20 bases between. There are 16 residues in the CDR3. The germline V gene encodes CDR1 SGDLS and CDR2 YYNGEE. In nucleotides, the CDR3 is TGTGCCAGCAGCCCCCGTCTGAAGGGGCTTGGCACTGAAGCTTTCTTT. Amino acids: CASSPRLKGLGTEAFF. Together with reference TRBV9 and TRBJ1-1, the CDR3 gives the full variable domain: DSGVTQTPKHLITATGQRVTLRCSPRSGDLSVYWYQQSLDQGLQFLIQYYNGEERAKGNILERFSAQQFPDLHSELNLSSLELGDSALYFCASSPRLKGLGTEAFFGQGTRLTVV.

This chain links TRBV13 with TRBJ2-7, with TRBD2 identical over 8 bases. The germline V gene has CDR1 PRHDT and CDR2 FYEKMQ (reference sequence). The CDR3 has 14 residues. V lost 4 bases to trimming and J lost 3 bases; unmatched junction nucleotides: 5. The CDR3 DNA reads TGTGCCAGCAGCTCCGGGACTAGTATCTACGAGCAGTACTTC. The encoded protein is CASSSGTSIYEQYF.

The chain carries TRBV27 and TRBJ2-4, with D uncertain. The CDR3 is 13 amino acids. CDR1 and CDR2 from the germline V gene are MNHEY and SMNVEV (reference sequence). With 6 bases removed from V and 6 bases from J, the gap between germline ends came to 12 bases. Written as DNA, the CDR3 is TGTGCCAGCAGCCAACCGGGCCCAAACATTCAGTACTTC. Amino acid sequence: CASSQPGPNIQYF.

The rearrangement joins TRBV4-3 to TRBJ1-1, with D unclear. Trimming cost V 6 bases and J 10 bases, with 21 bases left between them. This CDR3 is built from 14 residues. Germline V gene lookup returns CDR1 LGHNA and CDR2 YSLEER. The DNA for the CDR3 is TGCGCCAGCAGTTCTACTGACACCCCTGAGGGAGCTTTCTTT. Its protein is CASSSTDTPEGAFF.

The CDR3 coding sequence is TGTGCCAGCAGCGAGGGTCCGGCAGAACCTTTCAATGAGCAGTTCTTC. Residues: CASSEGPAEPFNEQFF. This chain links TRBV9 with TRBJ2-1; D gene uncertain. CDR1 SGDLS and CDR2 YYNGEE come from the germline V gene. The CDR3 contains 16 residues. Trimming took off 3 bases at V and 6 bases at J, with 19 bases between the two ends.

This chain joins TRBV27 and TRBJ2-7, with TRBD2 matching 10 bases. The CDR3 contains 15 residues. The germline CDR1 and CDR2 sequences are MNHEY and SMNVEV (reference sequence). The V and J ends lost 2 bases and 2 bases, in that order; junction bases with no gene match: 3. The CDR3 region is CASSLRTSGAYEQYF. CDR3 bases: TGTGCCAGCAGTTTAAGGACTAGCGGAGCCTACGAGCAGTACTTC.

In its sample, this clone was seen a few times. The V gene is TRBV7-6, the J gene TRBJ2-4, with TRBD1 identical over 9 bases. The length of the CDR3 is 20 residues. Germline V CDR1 and CDR2: SGHVS, FNYEAQ. The trim removed 5 bases at V and 0 bases at J, leaving 17 bases unmatched. The CDR3 spells CASSDSGTGLPDLAKNIQYF. CDR3 coding DNA: TGTGCCAGCAGCGACTCCGGGACAGGGCTCCCGGATCTAGCCAAAAACATTCAGTACTTC.

This chain uses TRBV7-9 with TRBJ1-2; a weak D match, TRBD1 (6 bases). CDR1 SEHNR and CDR2 FQNEAQ come from the germline V gene (reference sequence). CDR3 size: 13 residues. V lost 1 base, J lost 6 bases, and 9 bases lay in between. The CDR3 is CASSLGGGNGYTF. In DNA form, the CDR3 reads TGTGCCAGCAGCTTAGGAGGGGGGAATGGCTACACCTTC.

The CDR3 nucleotides read TGCGCCAGCAGCCAAGATGAAGCGGGAGGGTCCTACGAGCAGTACTTC. It translates to CASSQDEAGGSYEQYF. This rearrangement joins TRBV4-1 to TRBJ2-7; 10 nucleotides align to TRBD2. Trimming cost V 0 bases and J 1 base; bases outside gene matches: 3. CDR1 and CDR2 from the germline V gene are MGHRA and YSYEKL. This CDR3 has 16 amino acids.

The chain recombines TRBV25-1 with TRBJ2-2; 10 positions agree with TRBD1. V shed 8 bases, J shed 1 base, and the junction held 10 bases outside the gene matches. Germline CDR1 and CDR2: MGHDK and SYGVNS. The CDR3 extends over 17 amino acids. The CDR3 nucleotides are TGTGCCAGCGAATCCGGGACAGGGGCCAAGAACACCGGGGAGCTGTTTTTT. Its translation is CASESGTGAKNTGELFF.

The chain is built from TRBV7-2 and TRBJ2-5; TRBD2 might be the D (6 bases). Between the trimmed V and J ends, which lost 1 base and 1 base, there was a span of 10 bases. This CDR3 has 15 residues. Germline V lookup: CDR1 SGHTA, CDR2 FQGNSA. DNA of the CDR3: TGTGCCAGCAGCTTAGACGGGAGCCCCCAAGAGACCCAGTACTTC. Translated: CASSLDGSPQETQYF.

The chain links TRBV28 to TRBJ2-7; tentative D call: TRBD2 (6 bases). Per germline, CDR1 MDHEN and CDR2 SYDVKM. CDR3 length: 14 amino acids. V shed 3 bases and J shed 9 bases, with 18 bases lying between them. CDR3 loop: CASSFGRSGQGQYF. In nucleotides, the CDR3 is TGTGCCAGCAGTTTCGGCAGGAGCGGGCAGGGGCAGTACTTC.

The V call is TRBV5-6, the J call TRBJ2-7; tentatively, D is TRBD1 or TRBD2 (5 bases each). The CDR3 runs 14 residues. V was shortened by 1 base and J by 5 bases, with 13 bases between the two germline ends. CDR1 is SGHDT, CDR2 YYEEEE, per germline. DNA for the CDR3: TGTGCCAGCAGCTTGCGGGACCTACAGAACGAGCAGTACTTC. Residues: CASSLRDLQNEQYF.

V is TRBV5-4 and J is TRBJ2-3; TRBD1 agrees at 9 bases. The CDR3 covers 18 residues. Germline-derived CDR1 and CDR2 are SGHNT and YYREEE (reference sequence). J lost 2 bases, V lost 8 bases, and 18 bases had no gene match. The CDR3 DNA follows: TGTGCCAGAAGCCACGACAGGGGGAAACTTCGAGACACAGATACGCAGTATTTT. Translation: CARSHDRGKLRDTDTQYF.